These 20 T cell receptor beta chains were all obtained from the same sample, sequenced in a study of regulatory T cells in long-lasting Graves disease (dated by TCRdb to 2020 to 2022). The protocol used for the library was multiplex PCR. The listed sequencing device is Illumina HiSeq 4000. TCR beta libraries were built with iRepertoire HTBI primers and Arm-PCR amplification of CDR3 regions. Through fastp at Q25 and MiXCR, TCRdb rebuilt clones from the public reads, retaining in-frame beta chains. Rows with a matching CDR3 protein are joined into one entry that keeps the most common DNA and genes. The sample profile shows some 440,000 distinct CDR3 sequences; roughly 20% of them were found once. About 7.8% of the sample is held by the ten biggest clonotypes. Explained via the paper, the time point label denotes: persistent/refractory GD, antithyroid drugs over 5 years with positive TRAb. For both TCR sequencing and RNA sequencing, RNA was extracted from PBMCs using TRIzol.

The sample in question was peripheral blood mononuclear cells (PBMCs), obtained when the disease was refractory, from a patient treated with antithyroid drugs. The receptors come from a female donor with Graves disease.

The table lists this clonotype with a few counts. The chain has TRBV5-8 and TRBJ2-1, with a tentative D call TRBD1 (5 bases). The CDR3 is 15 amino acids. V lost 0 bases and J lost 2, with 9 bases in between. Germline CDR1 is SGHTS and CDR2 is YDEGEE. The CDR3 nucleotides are TGTGCCAGCAGCTTGGGACAGACACCCTACAATGAGCAGTTCTTC. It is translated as CASSLGQTPYNEQFF.

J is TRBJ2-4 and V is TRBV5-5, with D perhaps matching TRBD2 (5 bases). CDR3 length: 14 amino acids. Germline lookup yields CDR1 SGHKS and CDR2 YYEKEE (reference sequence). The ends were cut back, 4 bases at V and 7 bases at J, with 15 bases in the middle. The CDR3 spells CASSRPEGHNIQYF. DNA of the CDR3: TGTGCCAGCAGCCGTCCCGAGGGCCATAACATTCAGTACTTC.

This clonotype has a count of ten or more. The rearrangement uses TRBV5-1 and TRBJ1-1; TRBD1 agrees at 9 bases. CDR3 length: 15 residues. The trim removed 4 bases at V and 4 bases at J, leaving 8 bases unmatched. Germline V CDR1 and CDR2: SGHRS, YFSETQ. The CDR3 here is CASSEGQGYGTEAFF. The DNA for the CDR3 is TGCGCCAGCAGCGAGGGACAGGGTTACGGCACTGAAGCTTTCTTT.

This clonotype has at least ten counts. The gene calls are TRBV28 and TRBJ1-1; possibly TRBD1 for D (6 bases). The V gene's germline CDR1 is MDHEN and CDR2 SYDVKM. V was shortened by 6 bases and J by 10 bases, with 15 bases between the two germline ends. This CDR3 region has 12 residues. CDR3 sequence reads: CASSGFRGLAFF. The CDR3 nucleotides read TGTGCCAGCAGCGGATTCAGGGGTCTAGCTTTCTTT.

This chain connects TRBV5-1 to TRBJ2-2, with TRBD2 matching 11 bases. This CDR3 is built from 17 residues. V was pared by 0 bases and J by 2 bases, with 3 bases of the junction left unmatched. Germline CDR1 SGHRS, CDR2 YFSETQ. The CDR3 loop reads CASSLALAGGNTGELFF. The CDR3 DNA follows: TGCGCCAGCAGCTTGGCGCTAGCGGGAGGAAACACCGGGGAGCTGTTTTTT.

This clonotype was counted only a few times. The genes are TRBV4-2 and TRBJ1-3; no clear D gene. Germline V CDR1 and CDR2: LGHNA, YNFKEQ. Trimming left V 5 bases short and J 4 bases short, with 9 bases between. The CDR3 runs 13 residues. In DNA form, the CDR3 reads TGTGCCAGCAGCGGAGGGTTCGGAAACACCATATATTTT. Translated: CASSGGFGNTIYF.

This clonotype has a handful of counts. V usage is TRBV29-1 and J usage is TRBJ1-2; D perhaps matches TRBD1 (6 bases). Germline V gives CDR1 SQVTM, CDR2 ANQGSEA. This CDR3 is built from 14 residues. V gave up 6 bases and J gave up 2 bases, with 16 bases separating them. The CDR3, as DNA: TGCAGCGTCCTTAGGGGGGCAGGGAACTATGGCTACACCTTC. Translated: CSVLRGAGNYGYTF.

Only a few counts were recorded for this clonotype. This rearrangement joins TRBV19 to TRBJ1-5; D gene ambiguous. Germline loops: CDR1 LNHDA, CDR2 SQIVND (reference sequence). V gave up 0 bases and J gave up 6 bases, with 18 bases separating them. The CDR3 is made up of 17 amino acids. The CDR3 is CASSIDGGGARGQPQHF. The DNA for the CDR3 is TGTGCCAGTAGTATAGATGGAGGCGGAGCCCGGGGTCAGCCCCAGCATTTT.

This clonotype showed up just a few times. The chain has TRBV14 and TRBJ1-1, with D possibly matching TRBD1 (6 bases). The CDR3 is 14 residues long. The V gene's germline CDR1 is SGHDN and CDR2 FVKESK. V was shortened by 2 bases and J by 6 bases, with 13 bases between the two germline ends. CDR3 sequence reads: CASSQLGTGPEAFF. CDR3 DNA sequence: TGTGCCAGCAGCCAATTAGGCACAGGGCCTGAAGCTTTCTTT.

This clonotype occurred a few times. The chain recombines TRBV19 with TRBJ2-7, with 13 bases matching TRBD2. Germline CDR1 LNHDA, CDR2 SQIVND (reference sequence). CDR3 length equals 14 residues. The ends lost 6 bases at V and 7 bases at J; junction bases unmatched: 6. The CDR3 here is CASRTSGRFGEQYF. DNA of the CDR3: TGTGCCAGTAGGACTAGCGGGAGGTTTGGGGAGCAGTACTTC.

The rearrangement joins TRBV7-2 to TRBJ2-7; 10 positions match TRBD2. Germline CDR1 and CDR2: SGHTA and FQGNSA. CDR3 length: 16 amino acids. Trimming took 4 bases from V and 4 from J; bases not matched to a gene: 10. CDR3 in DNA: TGTGCCAGCAGCTCCTGGACTAGCGGAAAGCCATACGAGCAGTACTTC. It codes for CASSSWTSGKPYEQYF.

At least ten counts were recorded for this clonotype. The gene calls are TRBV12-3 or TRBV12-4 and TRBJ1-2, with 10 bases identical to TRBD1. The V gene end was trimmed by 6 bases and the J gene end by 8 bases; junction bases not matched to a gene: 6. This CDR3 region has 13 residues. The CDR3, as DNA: TGTGCCAGCAGCCTGACAGGGGGCAGCGGCTACACCTTC. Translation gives CASSLTGGSGYTF.

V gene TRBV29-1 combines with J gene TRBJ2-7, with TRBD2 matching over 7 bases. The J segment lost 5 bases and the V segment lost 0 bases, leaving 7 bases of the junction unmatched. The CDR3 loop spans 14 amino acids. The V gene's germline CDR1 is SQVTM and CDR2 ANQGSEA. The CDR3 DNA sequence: TGCAGCGTTGAAGATCTGGGCGGGAGACACGAGCAGTACTTC. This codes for CSVEDLGGRHEQYF.

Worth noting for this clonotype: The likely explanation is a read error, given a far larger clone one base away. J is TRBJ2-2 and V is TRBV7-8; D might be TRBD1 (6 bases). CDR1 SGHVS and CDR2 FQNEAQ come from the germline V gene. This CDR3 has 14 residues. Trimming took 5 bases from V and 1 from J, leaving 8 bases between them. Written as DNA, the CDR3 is TGTGCCAGCAGCCCGACAGGGAACACCGGGGAGCTGTTTTTT. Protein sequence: CASSPTGNTGELFF.

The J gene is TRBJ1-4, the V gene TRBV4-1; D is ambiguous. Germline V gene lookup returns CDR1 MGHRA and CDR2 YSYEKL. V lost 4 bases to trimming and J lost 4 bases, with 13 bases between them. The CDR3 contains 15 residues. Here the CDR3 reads CASSRVIGVNEKLFF. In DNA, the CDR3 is TGCGCCAGCAGCCGAGTCATCGGTGTTAATGAAAAACTGTTTTTT.

CDR3 nucleotide sequence: TGTGCCAGCAGCGAGGAGGTAGCGAACAGGAAGACCCAGTACTTC. Translating it yields CASSEEVANRKTQYF. The J gene is TRBJ2-5, the V gene TRBV5-4, with D perhaps matching TRBD1 or TRBD2 (5 bases each). Trimming shortened V by 4 bases and J by 6 bases, and 19 bases separated the two germline ends. The germline CDR1 and CDR2 sequences are SGHNT and YYREEE (reference sequence). The CDR3 is 15 residues long.

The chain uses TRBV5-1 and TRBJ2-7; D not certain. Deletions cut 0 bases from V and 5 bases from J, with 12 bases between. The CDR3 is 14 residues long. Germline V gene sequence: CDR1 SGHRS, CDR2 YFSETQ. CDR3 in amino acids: CASSLGGPPNEQYF. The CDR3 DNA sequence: TGCGCCAGCAGCTTGGGCGGACCCCCCAACGAGCAGTACTTC.

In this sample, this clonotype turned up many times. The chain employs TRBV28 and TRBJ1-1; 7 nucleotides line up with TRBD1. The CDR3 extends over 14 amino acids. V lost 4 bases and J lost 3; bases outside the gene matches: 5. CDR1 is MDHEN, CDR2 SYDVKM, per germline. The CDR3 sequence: CASSSDRADTEAFF. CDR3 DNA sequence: TGTGCCAGCAGTTCTGACAGGGCGGACACTGAAGCTTTCTTT.

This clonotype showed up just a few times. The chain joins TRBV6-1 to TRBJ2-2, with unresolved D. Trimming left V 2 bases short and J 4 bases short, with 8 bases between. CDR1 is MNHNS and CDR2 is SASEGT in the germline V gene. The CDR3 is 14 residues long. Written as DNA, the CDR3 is TGTGCCAGCAGTGAATTGGGCCTCACCGGGGAGCTGTTTTTT. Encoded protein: CASSELGLTGELFF.

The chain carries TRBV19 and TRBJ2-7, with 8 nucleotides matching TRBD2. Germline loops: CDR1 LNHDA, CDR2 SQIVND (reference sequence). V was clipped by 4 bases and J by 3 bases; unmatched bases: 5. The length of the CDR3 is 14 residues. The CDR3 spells CASSKRTSYYEQYF. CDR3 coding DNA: TGTGCCAGTAGTAAAAGGACTAGCTACTACGAGCAGTACTTC.